The 26 T cell receptor beta chains below come from one sample, sequenced in a study of patients and donors after allogeneic stem cell transplantation (dated by TCRdb to between 2020 and 2021). The library was obtained by RT-PCR. Sequencing instrument: NextSeq 550. TCRdb ran its own pipeline on the public reads, namely fastp trimming at Q25 and MiXCR clone calling, and kept in-frame beta chains. CDR3 protein duplicates are merged, each entry listing the most common genes and DNA. This sample is represented by about a million distinct CDR3 sequences; more than 15% of them were singletons. The top ten clones comprise 5.5% to 6.5% of the sample. Input material: blood, either unsorted or a sorted T cell fraction (not recorded which). These receptors originate from a human donor who was either an allogeneic HSCT recipient or a stem cell or donor lymphocyte infusion donor (not recorded which). It is not recorded whose cells these are; they may come from a transplant donor.

This clonotype was counted between two and nine times. The chain is built from TRBV9 and TRBJ1-5; TRBD1 matches 8 bases. J gave up 4 bases and V 0 bases, and 6 bases lay outside the gene matches. This CDR3 region has 16 residues. Germline V gene sequence: CDR1 SGDLS, CDR2 YYNGEE. CDR3 nucleotides: TGTGCCAGCAGCGTAGGGACAGGGAATAAAAATCAGCCCCAGCATTTT. Translation: CASSVGTGNKNQPQHF.

This clonotype was seen a handful of times. The chain joins TRBV25-1 to TRBJ1-6; 9 nucleotides line up with TRBD1. V shed 8 bases and J 9 bases; nucleotides not matched to a gene: 5. Germline CDR1 and CDR2: MGHDK and SYGVNS. This CDR3 contains 13 residues. The CDR3 loop reads CASAGTGISPLHF. CDR3 DNA: TGTGCCAGCGCCGGGACAGGGATTTCACCCCTCCACTTT. Full variable domain (rest looked up from reference TRBV25-1 and TRBJ1-6): EADIYQTPRYLVIGTGKKITLECSQTMGHDKMYWYQQDPGMELHLIHYSYGVNSTEKGDLSSESTVSRIRTEHFPLTLESARPSHTSQYLCASAGTGISPLHFGNGTRLTVT.

The chain combines TRBV4-2 with TRBJ1-2; TRBD1 matches at 7 bases. V lost 3 bases and J lost 2; bases outside the gene matches: 12. The CDR3 runs to 17 residues. Per the germline V gene, CDR1 is LGHNA and CDR2 is YNFKEQ. The CDR3 bases are TGTGCCAGCAGCCACCCTAAAGGGGACAGTTTGAACTATGGCTACACCTTC. Amino acids: CASSHPKGDSLNYGYTF.

This chain links TRBV6-5 with TRBJ2-7, with D tentatively TRBD1 or TRBD2 (5 bases each). With 2 bases removed from V and 2 bases from J, the gap between germline ends came to 10 bases. CDR1 and CDR2 from the germline V gene are MNHEY and SVGAGI. The CDR3 loop spans 14 amino acids. This CDR3 is CASSYRDPPYEQYF. CDR3 nucleotide sequence: TGTGCCAGCAGTTACCGGGACCCCCCCTACGAGCAGTACTTC.

This clonotype showed up just a few times. The CDR3 sequence: CATSDGGLADYNEQFF. The CDR3 coding sequence is TGTGCCACCAGTGACGGGGGACTAGCGGACTACAATGAGCAGTTCTTC. The rearrangement uses TRBV24-1 and TRBJ2-1, with 11 bases aligning to TRBD2. Trimming removed 4 bases from V and 3 bases from J; junction bases left unmatched: 4. Germline V lookup: CDR1 KGHDR, CDR2 SFDVKD. This CDR3 contains 16 residues.

The chain is built from TRBV5-1 and TRBJ2-1, with TRBD1 identical over 8 bases. V trimming: 5 bases; J trimming: 0 bases; junction bases outside the gene matches: 7. The CDR3 length is 16 residues. Germline V gives CDR1 SGHRS, CDR2 YFSETQ. CDR3 DNA sequence: TGCGCCAGCAGACCGACAGGGGCAGTCTCCTACAATGAGCAGTTCTTC. Protein: CASRPTGAVSYNEQFF.

There are a few counts of this clonotype. The chain employs TRBV20-1 and TRBJ2-7, with 7 bases identical to TRBD2. Germline V gives CDR1 DFQATT, CDR2 SNEGSKA (reference sequence). The CDR3 covers 12 residues. CDR3 loop: CSAGAGLNEQYF. As DNA, the CDR3 is TGCAGCGCTGGAGCGGGACTGAACGAGCAGTACTTC.

The chain employs TRBV12-3 or TRBV12-4 and TRBJ2-5; the match to TRBD2 covers 7 bases. The trim removed 3 bases at V and 7 bases at J, leaving 5 bases unmatched. The CDR3 is made up of 13 amino acids. The CDR3 reads CASSLGGTATQYF. CDR3 DNA sequence: TGTGCCAGCAGTTTGGGAGGGACGGCGACCCAGTACTTC.

This clonotype was seen more than once but under ten times. The chain carries TRBV27 and TRBJ1-6, with TRBD1 matching 9 bases. CDR1 and CDR2 (germline): MNHEY, SMNVEV (reference sequence). CDR3 size: 15 residues. Trimming cost V 5 bases and J 6 bases; bases outside gene matches: 5. This chain's CDR3 is CASSPGTGFNSPLHF. The CDR3 DNA sequence: TGTGCCAGCAGTCCGGGGACAGGGTTTAATTCACCCCTCCACTTT.

This clonotype was counted many times. One end of the junction varies from germline; a read error may be responsible. V usage is TRBV5-1 and J usage is TRBJ1-1; 7 bases are shared with TRBD1. CDR3 length equals 14 residues. Germline CDR1 reads SGHRS; CDR2 reads YFSETQ. The CDR3 region has the DNA TGTGCCAGCAGTTCCCGGACAGGGAACACTGAAGCTTTCTTT. It encodes CASSSRTGNTEAFF.

This clonotype occurred many times. This sequence joins TRBV10-3 and TRBJ2-7; TRBD1 matches at 9 bases. This CDR3 has 14 residues. The germline gives CDR1 ENHRY, CDR2 SYGVKD. Germline trimming cut 6 bases from V and 4 bases from J; bases unmatched to any gene: 7. For the CDR3, the DNA is TGTGCCATCAGCTCCGGGACAGGGCGTTACGAGCAGTACTTC. Protein product: CAISSGTGRYEQYF.

Only a few counts were recorded for this clonotype. The chain joins TRBV30 to TRBJ1-1; no clear D. V was pared by 2 bases and J by 1 base, with 8 bases between. The V gene's germline CDR1 is GTSNPN and CDR2 SVGIG (reference sequence). This CDR3 is built from 13 residues. The CDR3 sequence: CAWSSQRNTEAFF. In DNA, the CDR3 is TGTGCCTGGAGTTCACAGAGGAACACTGAAGCTTTCTTT.

This clonotype was recorded only once. This sequence joins TRBV7-9 and TRBJ2-1; 7 bases fit TRBD2. Germline values: CDR1 SEHNR, CDR2 FQNEAQ (reference sequence). J gave up 8 bases and V 11 bases, and 15 bases lay outside the gene matches. The CDR3 runs to 14 residues. In nucleotides, the CDR3 is TGTGCCCCCAGCTTAGCGCGGGGAGGGGATGAGCAGTTCTTC. Translating it yields CAPSLARGGDEQFF.

As DNA, the CDR3 is TGTGCCAGCAGCTTAACCCCCCCGGGACACCTCTCGAACACTGAAGCTTTCTTT. It codes for CASSLTPPGHLSNTEAFF. The V call is TRBV7-3, the J call TRBJ1-1, with a weak D call TRBD1 (6 bases). CDR3 length: 18 amino acids. V gave up 0 bases and J gave up 1 base, with 18 bases separating them. CDR1 SGHTA and CDR2 FQGTGA come from the germline V gene.

This clonotype showed up many times. The chain employs TRBV12-3 or TRBV12-4 and TRBJ2-3; TRBD1 might be the D (5 bases). Trimming removed 7 bases from V and 4 bases from J, with 12 bases in between. CDR3 length equals 13 residues. The CDR3 spells CASTVDSSDTQYF. DNA of the CDR3: TGTGCCAGCACCGTAGACAGCTCAGATACGCAGTATTTT.

The chain couples TRBV30 to TRBJ1-5, with a tentative D call TRBD1 (6 bases). The CDR3 consists of 12 residues. V dropped 0 bases and J dropped 11 bases, with 11 bases sitting between them. Germline CDR1 and CDR2: GTSNPN and SVGIG (reference sequence). The CDR3 is CAWSVGQRAQHF. The CDR3 DNA follows: TGTGCCTGGAGTGTAGGACAGCGGGCCCAGCATTTT.

This clonotype has a single count. The V and J genes are TRBV7-2 and TRBJ1-1; no definite D call. V was clipped by 4 bases and J by 1 base, with 10 bases between them. The CDR3 is 14 residues long. CDR1 and CDR2 from the germline V gene are SGHTA and FQGNSA. The CDR3 loop is CASSSSRQNTEAFF. CDR3 bases: TGTGCCAGCAGCTCCTCCCGACAGAACACTGAAGCTTTCTTT.

This rearrangement joins TRBV5-1 to TRBJ2-3; the match to TRBD1 covers 11 bases. This CDR3 is built from 16 residues. The V gene end was trimmed by 4 bases and the J gene end by 3 bases; junction bases not matched to a gene: 7. The germline gives CDR1 SGHRS, CDR2 YFSETQ. This chain's CDR3 is CASSTGQGAGTDTQYF. The CDR3 nucleotides are TGCGCCAGCAGCACCGGACAGGGGGCTGGTACAGATACGCAGTATTTT.

This clonotype has only a few counts. The chain employs TRBV11-2 and TRBJ1-5; D unresolved. V was trimmed by 0 bases and J by 7 bases, leaving 16 bases between them. Germline CDR1 is SGHAT and CDR2 is FQNNGV. The CDR3 contains 16 residues. CDR3 DNA sequence: TGTGCCAGCAGCTTAGAAGGTTCCAGATCGGCCCAGCCCCAGCATTTT. This translates into CASSLEGSRSAQPQHF. Using reference TRBV11-2 and TRBJ1-5 for the parts outside the CDR3, the full variable domain is EAGVAQSPRYKIIEKRQSVAFWCNPISGHATLYWYQQILGQGPKLLIQFQNNGVVDDSQLPKDRFSAERLKGVDSTLKIQPAKLEDSAVYLCASSLEGSRSAQPQHFGDGTRLSIL.

The chain recombines TRBV20-1 with TRBJ2-1, with no clear D. Germline V lookup: CDR1 DFQATT, CDR2 SNEGSKA (reference sequence). Trimming took off 0 bases at V and 9 bases at J, with 15 bases between the two ends. The CDR3 covers 14 residues. The CDR3 loop reads CSARDPTRWGEQFF. As DNA, the CDR3 is TGCAGTGCTAGAGATCCCACAAGATGGGGTGAGCAGTTCTTC.

The chain recombines TRBV25-1 with TRBJ1-5; D gene ambiguous. CDR3 length equals 14 residues. The V gene lost 1 base and the J gene lost 6 bases, with 10 bases spanning the gap. The germline V gene has CDR1 MGHDK and CDR2 SYGVNS. The CDR3 sequence is CASSEFAGGQPQHF. CDR3 in DNA: TGTGCCAGCAGTGAATTTGCAGGCGGTCAGCCCCAGCATTTT.

This clonotype was counted a few times. J is TRBJ1-1 and V is TRBV20-1; D might be TRBD1 (5 bases). The germline gives CDR1 DFQATT, CDR2 SNEGSKA (reference sequence). V lost 3 bases, J lost 4 bases, and 15 bases lay in between. CDR3 length: 14 residues. The CDR3 loop reads CSARDTGRRTEAFF. In nucleotides, the CDR3 is TGCAGTGCTAGGGACACCGGCAGGCGCACTGAAGCTTTCTTT.

This clonotype turned up a few times. The V call is TRBV4-1, the J call TRBJ1-4; D ambiguous. The CDR3 sequence is 12 residues long. The germline gives CDR1 MGHRA, CDR2 YSYEKL. The V gene lost 0 bases and the J gene lost 8 bases, with 4 bases spanning the gap. CDR3 bases: TGCGCCAGCAGCCAAGAAGAAGAAAAACTGTTTTTT. This codes for CASSQEEEKLFF.

The chain couples TRBV20-1 to TRBJ2-7, with 13 bases fitting TRBD2. The CDR3 is made up of 14 amino acids. Germline V gene lookup returns CDR1 DFQATT and CDR2 SNEGSKA (reference sequence). The ends lost 6 bases at V and 9 bases at J; junction bases unmatched: 11. CDR3 bases: TGCAGTGCCATAGGGACTAGCGGGATTTCTGGGCAGTACTTC. As protein: CSAIGTSGISGQYF.

This chain connects TRBV18 to TRBJ2-3, with D possibly being TRBD1 or TRBD2 (5 bases each). CDR3 size: 14 residues. The V end lost 6 bases, the J end lost 2 bases, and 12 bases lay between the germline ends. Germline V gene sequence: CDR1 KGHSH, CDR2 LQKENI. CDR3 sequence: CASSGPQHTDTQYF. CDR3 coding DNA: TGTGCCAGCTCGGGACCTCAACACACAGATACGCAGTATTTT.

This clonotype was recorded many times. V usage is TRBV7-8 and J usage is TRBJ1-1, with D possibly matching TRBD1 (5 bases). The V end lost 1 base, the J end lost 4 bases, and 13 bases lay between the germline ends. The germline CDR1 and CDR2 sequences are SGHVS and FQNEAQ. The CDR3 sequence is 15 residues long. The CDR3 region has the DNA TGTGCCAGCAGCTTAGGGGCGGGGGTGGGCACTGAAGCTTTCTTT. Protein product: CASSLGAGVGTEAFF.